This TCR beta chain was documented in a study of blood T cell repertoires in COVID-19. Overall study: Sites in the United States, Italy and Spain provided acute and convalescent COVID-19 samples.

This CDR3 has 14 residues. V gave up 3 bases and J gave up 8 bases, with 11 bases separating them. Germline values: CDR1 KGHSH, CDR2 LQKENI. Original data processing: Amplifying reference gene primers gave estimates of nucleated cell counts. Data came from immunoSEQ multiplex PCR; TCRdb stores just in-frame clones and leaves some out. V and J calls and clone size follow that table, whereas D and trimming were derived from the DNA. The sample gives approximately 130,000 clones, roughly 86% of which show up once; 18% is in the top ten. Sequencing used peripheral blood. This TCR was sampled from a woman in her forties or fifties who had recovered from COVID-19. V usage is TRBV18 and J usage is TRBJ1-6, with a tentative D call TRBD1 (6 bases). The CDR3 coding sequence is TGTGCCAGCTCACCTACAGGGTTCTATTCACCCCTCCACTTT. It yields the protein CASSPTGFYSPLHF.